The TCR beta chain under discussion was sequenced for a study of vaccination and CD4 T cells after COVID-19. Study-level information: Convalescent donors totaled six males and four females, including two who were Hispanic. Investigators took post-vaccine samples a median approximately 73 days after dose two, within a range of 14 to 241.

An Oncomine TCR Beta short-read assay was used to sequence the DNA from cultured CD4+ T cells. TCRdb redid the calling of the PCR reads with MiXCR, one entry per CDR3 protein. The sample holds about 15,000 distinct CDR3 sequences, around 47% seen once. Comments on this clonotype: What it binds is unknown.

Findings of the study overall: Convalescent patients showed a median around 90% of reactive clones that were seen only post-vaccination.

Time point indicated: late sampling 161 to 241 days after vaccination in three convalescent patients. Treatment given: roughly 10-day PBMC culture with coronavirus spike peptide pools or control peptides (ViraFEST assay). Germline CDR1 DFQATT, CDR2 SNEGSKA (reference sequence). Trimming removed 4 bases from V and 0 bases from J, with 9 bases in between. The CDR3 loop spans 13 amino acids. The source is a human donor who had recovered from COVID-19. The gene calls are TRBV20-1 and TRBJ1-1; D perhaps matches TRBD1 (6 bases). Material: CD4+ T cells from blood, cultured in vitro, obtained about 7 months after SARS-CoV-2 vaccination. The CDR3 nucleotides are TGCAGTGCTAACAGGGACATGAACACTGAAGCTTTCTTT. It codes for CSANRDMNTEAFF.